These 8 T cell receptor beta chains were sequenced from one sample in a study of cytomegalovirus exposure and HLA in healthy donors (dated by TCRdb to 2015 to 2018). The library came from the immunoSEQ multiplex PCR assay. The multiplex PCR relied on a mix of 60 forward primers for TCR Vbeta segments and 13 reverse primers for TCR Jbeta segments. Imported from immuneACCESS, the table was reduced by TCRdb to in-frame sequences with V and J called. These copies leave out some clones; in studies compared against another copy, an unresolved V gene accounts for under half, and the cause of the remainder is not known. This sample is represented by 85,000 to 110,000 clones; 60% to 80% of them were singletons. The ten largest clonotypes hold 3.5% to 4.5% of the sample. Sequencing was carried out using PBMCs. These receptors originate from a man over 45 in good health and CMV-seropositive.

The chain joins TRBV13 to TRBJ2-3; 7 bases are a match to TRBD2. The CDR3 extends over 15 amino acids. Germline V lookup: CDR1 PRHDT, CDR2 FYEKMQ (reference sequence). V trimming: 3 bases; J trimming: 0 bases; junction bases outside the gene matches: 3. CDR3 loop: CASSFLAASTDTQYF. The CDR3 DNA is TGTGCCAGCAGCTTTCTAGCGGCGAGCACAGATACGCAGTATTTT.

A few counts support this clone. V usage is TRBV5-4 and J usage is TRBJ2-1; TRBD2 agrees at 14 bases. The CDR3 covers 17 residues. The trim removed 5 bases at V and 8 bases at J, leaving 12 bases unmatched. CDR1 is SGHNT, CDR2 YYREEE, per germline (reference sequence). The CDR3 DNA is TGTGCCAGCAGACAGGGTTCGGGACTAGCGGGAGTACATGAGCAGTTCTTC. It codes for CASRQGSGLAGVHEQFF.

This chain joins TRBV28 and TRBJ2-6; TRBD1 might be the D (6 bases). Germline lookup yields CDR1 MDHEN and CDR2 SYDVKM. V lost 6 bases to trimming and J lost 4 bases, with 16 bases between them. The CDR3 has 16 amino acids. CDR3 sequence: CASRSNWGRGANVLTF. In DNA, the CDR3 is TGTGCCAGCAGAAGTAATTGGGGGCGCGGGGCCAACGTCCTGACTTTC.

CDR3 region: CASSKGQAPDTQYF. The CDR3, as DNA: TGTGCCAGTAGTAAAGGACAGGCCCCAGATACGCAGTATTTT. V and J are TRBV19 and TRBJ2-3; 7 nucleotides agree with TRBD1. In germline, CDR1 is LNHDA, CDR2 SQIVND (reference sequence). This CDR3 region has 14 residues. V lost 4 bases to trimming and J lost 4 bases; unmatched junction nucleotides: 5.

V is TRBV30 and J is TRBJ1-4; 7 nucleotides match TRBD1. The CDR3 covers 14 residues. V dropped 3 bases and J dropped 4; count of bases not matched to a gene: 5. Germline values: CDR1 GTSNPN, CDR2 SVGIG (reference sequence). CDR3 amino acids: CAWRMTGYNEKLFF. CDR3 bases: TGTGCCTGGAGGATGACAGGGTATAATGAAAAACTGTTTTTT. The whole variable domain, filled in from reference TRBV30 and TRBJ1-4, reads SQTIHQWPATLVQPVGSPLSLECTVEGTSNPNLYWYRQAAGRGLQLLFYSVGIGQISSEVPQNLSASRPQDRQFILSSKKLLLSDSGFYLCAWRMTGYNEKLFFGSGTQLSVL.

In this sample, this clone turned up once. The chain combines TRBV2 with TRBJ1-6, with TRBD1 matching 7 bases. The germline CDR1 and CDR2 sequences are SNHLY and FYNNEI. With 6 bases clipped from V and 8 bases from J, the junction kept 4 bases outside the gene matches. The CDR3 extends over 13 amino acids. CDR3 protein: CASSGTADSPLHF. The CDR3 DNA reads as TGTGCCAGCAGCGGGACAGCCGATTCACCCCTCCACTTT.

The rearrangement joins TRBV7-2 to TRBJ2-1; 11 bases agree with TRBD1. From germline, CDR1 is SGHTA and CDR2 FQGNSA. The CDR3 runs to 13 residues. V lost 4 bases, J lost 15 bases, and 8 bases stayed unmatched. The CDR3: CASSSGQGVSLFF. CDR3 bases: TGTGCCAGCAGCTCGGGACAGGGGGTTTCGTTGTTCTTC.

The chain employs TRBV13 and TRBJ2-1, with 16 bases that match TRBD2. Germline CDR1 is PRHDT and CDR2 is FYEKMQ (reference sequence). J gave up 15 bases and V 4 bases, and 12 bases lay outside the gene matches. CDR3 length: 16 residues. The CDR3 DNA is TGTGCCAGCAGCTCCTCCGGGACTAGCGGGAGGGTCGGTGCGTTCTTC. This sequence encodes CASSSSGTSGRVGAFF.